The text below deals with one T cell receptor (beta chain). Its antigen remains unknown. TCR beta VDJ and CDR3 profiling used genomic DNA as template. MiXCR, applied by TCRdb to the reads, yields one record per CDR3 protein. The data contain 190,000 or so distinct CDR3 sequences, around half of them singletons. This CDR3 has 15 amino acids. With V trimmed by 4 bases and J by 7 bases, 7 bases remained unmatched. The V gene's germline CDR1 is MNHEY and CDR2 SMNVEV (reference sequence). CD8+CD57+ cell expansion, shown by flow cytometry, had occurred in the patients selected for sequencing. The study sampled blood from patients who had received no therapy. The data were taken from a study of CD8+CD57+ T cells in acquired aplastic anemia. At the level of the study: Sorted CD4+ and CD8+ cells gave an average of about 3.4 ug of DNA. Study outcomes and limitations: Any difference that existed in CD8+ Simpson's diversity between patients and controls was not significant.

The chain is built from TRBV27 and TRBJ2-1, with 10 bases that match TRBD2. Specimen: sorted CD4+, CD8+, or CD8+CD57+ T cells (not recorded which) from PBMCs. This TCR derives from a human donor with aplastic anemia. For the CDR3, the DNA is TGTGCCAGCAGTTCCACTAGCGGGAAATGTAATGAGCAGTTCTTC. Protein sequence: CASSSTSGKCNEQFF.